This T cell receptor beta chain stems from a study of PD-L1 blockade in urothelial cancer. For the study at large: Peripheral blood specimens exhibited a median yield of approximately 150,000 T cells.

The V gene's germline CDR1 is SGHDT and CDR2 YYEEEE. This CDR3 is 15 amino acids long. V lost 0 bases and J 3 bases, leaving 9 bases between the germline ends. Some clones are missing from TCRdb's copy, which holds only in-frame ones; the method was immunoSEQ multiplex PCR. The table records about 52,000 clones, approximately 75% of them present only once. This specimen consisted of PBMCs, obtained around atezolizumab (anti-PD-L1) treatment. The sequence derives from a man aged 65 to 85 with urothelial cancer. V gene TRBV5-6 combines with J gene TRBJ2-2, with D maybe TRBD1 (5 bases). The CDR3 DNA is TGTGCCAGCAGCTTGGGGCAGGGCGACACCGGGGAGCTGTTTTTT. Protein product: CASSLGQGDTGELFF.